These 4 T cell receptor beta chains were sequenced from one sample in a study of regulatory T cells in long-lasting Graves disease. Time point noted: persistent/refractory GD, antithyroid drugs over 5 years with positive TRAb. Researchers made the TCR library from RNA that was extracted from PBMCs. Arm-PCR of CDR3 regions with iRepertoire HTBI primers generated TCR beta libraries. TCRdb re-analysed the multiplex PCR reads in MiXCR, keeping a single row per CDR3 protein. The sample has around 300,000 distinct CDR3 sequences; approximately 20% are singletons. The sample was peripheral blood mononuclear cells (PBMCs), taken when the disease was refractory, from a patient treated with antithyroid drugs. The source of these receptors is a female donor with Graves disease.

This clonotype was counted between two and nine times. V gene TRBV4-3 combines with J gene TRBJ1-5; 8 nucleotides line up with TRBD1. This CDR3 contains 18 residues. CDR1 and CDR2 from the germline V gene are LGHNA and YSLEER. The junction had 7 bases not matched to a gene; V was cut back by 0 bases and J by 0 bases. The CDR3: CASSQEQGAIYSNQPQHF. The CDR3 bases are TGCGCCAGCAGCCAAGAGCAGGGGGCAATTTATAGCAATCAGCCCCAGCATTTT.

This clonotype was detected many times. This rearrangement joins TRBV7-6 to TRBJ1-2, with 10 bases identical to TRBD1. The CDR3 sequence is 15 residues long. Germline CDR1 reads SGHVS; CDR2 reads FNYEAQ. With V trimmed by 4 bases and J by 7 bases, 9 bases remained unmatched. CDR3 bases: TGTGCCAGCAGCTCCAGGGGACAGGGGTTGCGTGGCTACACCTTC. Protein product: CASSSRGQGLRGYTF.

The J gene is TRBJ1-4, the V gene TRBV3-1, with D possibly being TRBD1 (5 bases). CDR1 and CDR2 from the germline V gene are LGHDT and YNNKEL (reference sequence). This CDR3 has 15 residues. The V end lost 4 bases, the J end lost 5 bases, and 14 bases lay between the germline ends. The CDR3 is CASSRVGTGNEKLFF. CDR3 nucleotides: TGTGCCAGCAGCCGAGTCGGGACCGGCAATGAAAAACTGTTTTTT.

This clonotype was found a few times. J is TRBJ2-7 and V is TRBV13; D is perhaps TRBD2 (5 bases). The ends were cut back, 2 bases at V and 6 bases at J, with 11 bases in the middle. This CDR3 region has 13 residues. The germline gives CDR1 PRHDT, CDR2 FYEKMQ (reference sequence). Here the CDR3 reads CASSLFAAGEQYF. CDR3 DNA sequence: TGTGCCAGCAGCTTATTCGCGGCGGGCGAGCAGTACTTC.